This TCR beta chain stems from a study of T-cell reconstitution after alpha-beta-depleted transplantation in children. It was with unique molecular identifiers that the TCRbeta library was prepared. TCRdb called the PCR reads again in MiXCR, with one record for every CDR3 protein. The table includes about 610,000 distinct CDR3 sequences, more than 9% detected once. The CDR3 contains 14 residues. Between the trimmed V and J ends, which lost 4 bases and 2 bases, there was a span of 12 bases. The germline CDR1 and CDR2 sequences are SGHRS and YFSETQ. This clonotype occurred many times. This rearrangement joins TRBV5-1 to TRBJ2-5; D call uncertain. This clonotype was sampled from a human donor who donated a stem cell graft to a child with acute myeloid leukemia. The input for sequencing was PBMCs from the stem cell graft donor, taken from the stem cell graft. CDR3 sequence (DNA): TGCGCCAGCAGCCCACTCTTATCACAAGAGACCCAGTACTTC. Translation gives CASSPLLSQETQYF.